This T cell receptor beta chain was obtained from a study of radiation and T cells in renal cell carcinoma. TCRdb's table, derived via immunoSEQ multiplex PCR, lists solely in-frame clones and lacks some. The repertoire holds over 90,000 clones, with 70% to 85% as singletons. The sample's time point: blood 4 weeks post-SBRT, at nephrectomy. Treatment indicated: 15 Gy SBRT to primary tumor, nephrectomy 4 weeks later. This CDR3 comprises 15 residues. Per the germline V gene, CDR1 is LGHNA and CDR2 is YSLEER. With V trimmed by 5 bases and J by 1 base, 5 bases remained unmatched. Sample: blood, taken from a patient whose treatment included radiotherapy and nephrectomy. The J gene is TRBJ2-1, the V gene TRBV4-3; 7 bases fit TRBD2. This sequence was found in a man aged 55 to 69 with renal cell carcinoma. The CDR3, as DNA: TGCGCCAGCAGCTGGGCGGGGGTGTCCTACAATGAGCAGTTCTTC. As protein: CASSWAGVSYNEQFF.